Listed here are 11 T cell receptor beta chains from one sample, sequenced in a study of CD4 T cells in relation to SARS-CoV-2 and coronaviruses. The unexposed donors gave CD4+ T cells in about 2010-2019, prior to COVID-19. The data were produced by immunoSEQ multiplex PCR, yet TCRdb's version contains in-frame clones alone and is incomplete. The sample holds 60,000 to 75,000 clones; just over 90% are singletons and the top ten take approximately 0.2%. Sequences were obtained from naive CD4+ T cells from PBMCs. Regarding subset: naive CD4+ T cells isolated by negative enrichment. The receptors shown here come from a human donor in good health.

This clone was observed once. V usage is TRBV18 and J usage is TRBJ2-2; no clear D gene. V dropped 2 bases and J dropped 3 bases, with 7 bases sitting between them. The CDR3 has 14 residues. CDR1 and CDR2 from the germline V gene are KGHSH and LQKENI. CDR3 DNA: TGTGCCAGCTCACCAGGGTTCGACACCGGGGAGCTGTTTTTT. This sequence encodes CASSPGFDTGELFF.

The rearrangement uses TRBV7-2 and TRBJ1-6, with 10 bases identical to TRBD1. CDR1 is SGHTA and CDR2 is FQGNSA in the germline V gene. V lost 3 bases to trimming and J lost 8 bases; unmatched junction nucleotides: 4. The CDR3 has 15 residues. The CDR3 sequence is CASSFLGTGDSPLHF. As DNA, the CDR3 is TGTGCCAGCAGCTTTCTAGGGACAGGGGATTCACCCCTCCACTTT.

The rearrangement links TRBV29-1 to TRBJ2-5; TRBD2 matches at 13 bases. The V gene end was trimmed by 5 bases and the J gene end by 7 bases; junction bases not matched to a gene: 4. CDR1 SQVTM and CDR2 ANQGSEA come from the germline V gene. The CDR3 has 13 residues. The CDR3 loop is CSVRLAGGLTQYF. The DNA for the CDR3 is TGCAGCGTTCGACTAGCGGGAGGTTTGACCCAGTACTTC. The full variable domain, its missing parts supplied by reference TRBV29-1 and TRBJ2-5, is SAVISQKPSRDICQRGTSLTIQCQVDSQVTMMFWYRQQPGQSLTLIATANQGSEATYESGFVIDKFPISRPNLTFSTLTVSNMSPEDSSIYLCSVRLAGGLTQYFGPGTRLLVL.

The V gene is TRBV27, the J gene TRBJ2-7; D may be TRBD1 or TRBD2 (5 bases each). Germline loops: CDR1 MNHEY, CDR2 SMNVEV (reference sequence). This CDR3 region has 15 residues. The germline V and J ends were trimmed by 1 base and 2 bases, with 12 bases remaining between them. CDR3 bases: TGTGCCAGCAGTTTATATCAGGGACCTACCTACGAGCAGTACTTC. Translating gives CASSLYQGPTYEQYF.

This chain joins TRBV18 and TRBJ2-7, with 7 bases aligning to TRBD1. The CDR3 is 13 residues long. Germline CDR1 reads KGHSH; CDR2 reads LQKENI. With 5 bases clipped from V and 4 bases from J, the junction kept 5 bases outside the gene matches. CDR3: CASSGGQRYEQYF. Here the CDR3 DNA reads TGTGCCAGCTCAGGGGGACAGCGTTACGAGCAGTACTTC.

V gene TRBV28 combines with J gene TRBJ1-2; unclear D gene. The CDR3 is 15 residues long. Germline-derived CDR1 and CDR2 are MDHEN and SYDVKM. V lost 5 bases and J lost 4, with 17 bases in between. CDR3 residues: CASSPNTGRSYGYTF. The CDR3 DNA is TGTGCCAGCAGTCCCAATACGGGGAGGAGCTATGGCTACACCTTC.

The genes are TRBV10-2 and TRBJ2-5; D may be TRBD2 (7 bases). CDR3 length equals 17 residues. The V and J ends lost 3 bases and 4 bases respectively, with 21 bases between them. Germline V CDR1 and CDR2: WSHSY, SAAADI. The chain's CDR3 is CASSDLFGRGRGETQYF. CDR3 nucleotide sequence: TGCGCCAGCAGTGATTTGTTCGGGCGGGGGCGAGGAGAGACCCAGTACTTC.

This sequence joins TRBV9 and TRBJ1-4; 8 nucleotides match TRBD1. Germline loops: CDR1 SGDLS, CDR2 YYNGEE. This CDR3 contains 15 residues. Trimming removed 0 bases from V and 6 bases from J; junction bases left unmatched: 4. CDR3 sequence: CASSVGTGRDEKLFF. CDR3 bases: TGTGCCAGCAGCGTAGGGACAGGGCGAGATGAAAAACTGTTTTTT.

The chain carries TRBV7-2 and TRBJ2-1; D gene uncertain. The CDR3 is made up of 15 amino acids. Trimming pared 2 bases from V and 4 bases from J, leaving 12 bases between. In germline, CDR1 is SGHTA, CDR2 FQGNSA. The CDR3 here is CASSLLARGYNEQFF. In DNA form, the CDR3 reads TGTGCCAGCAGCTTATTGGCCCGAGGATACAATGAGCAGTTCTTC.

The V call is TRBV28, the J call TRBJ2-2; D gene ambiguous. The CDR3 is 12 residues long. Germline V CDR1 and CDR2: MDHEN, SYDVKM. The V gene lost 6 bases and the J gene lost 5 bases, with 7 bases spanning the gap. CDR3 DNA: TGTGCCAGCAGGGTAGGGACCGGGGAGCTGTTTTTT. Amino acid sequence: CASRVGTGELFF.

The chain uses TRBV7-2 and TRBJ1-1, with D hard to call. The V gene's germline CDR1 is SGHTA and CDR2 FQGNSA. Trimming removed 4 bases at V and 4 bases at J, with 7 bases between. This CDR3 comprises 12 residues. Written as DNA, the CDR3 is TGTGCCAGCAGCTGGCAGAGCACTGAAGCTTTCTTT. It specifies CASSWQSTEAFF.